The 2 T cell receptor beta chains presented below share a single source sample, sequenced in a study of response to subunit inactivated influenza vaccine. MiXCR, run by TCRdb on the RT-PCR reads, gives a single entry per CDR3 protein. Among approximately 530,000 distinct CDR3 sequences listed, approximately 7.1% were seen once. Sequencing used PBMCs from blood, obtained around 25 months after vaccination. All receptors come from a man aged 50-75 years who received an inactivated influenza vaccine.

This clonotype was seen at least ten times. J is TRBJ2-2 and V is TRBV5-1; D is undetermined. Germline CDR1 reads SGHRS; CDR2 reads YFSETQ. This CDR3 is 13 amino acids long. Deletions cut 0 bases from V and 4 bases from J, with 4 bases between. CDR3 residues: CASSLDGTGELFF. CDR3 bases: TGCGCCAGCAGCTTGGACGGCACCGGGGAGCTGTTTTTT.

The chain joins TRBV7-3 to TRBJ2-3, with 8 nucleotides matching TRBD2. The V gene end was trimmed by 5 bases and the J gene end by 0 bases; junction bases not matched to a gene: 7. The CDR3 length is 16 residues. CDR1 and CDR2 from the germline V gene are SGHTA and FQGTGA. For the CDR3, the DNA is TGTGCCAGCAGCCTCCGAAGGACTAGCAGCACAGATACGCAGTATTTT. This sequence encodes CASSLRRTSSTDTQYF.